Sequencing of this T cell receptor (beta chain) was carried out in a study of Ad26.COV2.S vaccination and SARS-CoV-2 variants. General study points: Total T cell responses may have been underestimated by the TCR breadth and depth analyses.

Repertoires were generated with immunoSEQ multiplex PCR, while TCRdb's copy carries only in-frame clones and drops some. The profile shows some 350,000 clones, approximately 84% of them singletons. A remark on this clone: Its cognate antigen is unknown.

Treatment: 15 to 20 received Ad26.COV2.S at low or high dose, single or two shots; several received placebo; per-sample allocation not given. Day 63 following the first vaccine or placebo injection was when the samples were taken. The sample came from a Boston adult aged 18-55 years. CDR3 length: 20 amino acids. Germline V lookup: CDR1 GTSNPN, CDR2 SVGIG (reference sequence). Trimming cost V 2 bases and J 2 bases; bases outside gene matches: 22. This chain connects TRBV30 to TRBJ1-1, with TRBD1 identical over 8 bases. The source was peripheral blood, collected in a trial of Ad26.COV2.S vaccine versus placebo. The TCR was taken from a person aged 18-60 years who received the Ad26.COV2.S COVID-19 vaccine or a placebo. CDR3 DNA sequence: TGTGCCTGGAGTTCAACAAGACCGATCGGACGTGGACAGGGTAACACTGAAGCTTTCTTT. This encodes CAWSSTRPIGRGQGNTEAFF.